Presented here are 5 T cell receptor beta chains from one specimen sequenced in a study of regulatory T cells in long-lasting Graves disease. Combining iRepertoire HTBI primers with Arm-PCR of CDR3 regions, the authors built TCR beta libraries. TCRdb re-derived calls from the multiplex PCR reads in MiXCR, one entry per CDR3 protein. The sample carries 350,000 to 550,000 distinct CDR3 sequences, about 16% recorded once. Time point here: newly diagnosed GD, antithyroid drugs for less than 3 months. The TCR library was made from RNA extracted from PBMCs. The data also belong to a second study, concerning T cells in Graves' hyperthyroidism and ophthalmopathy.

The input for sequencing was peripheral blood mononuclear cells (PBMCs), taken at new diagnosis, from a patient treated with antithyroid drugs. The receptors derive from a young woman with Graves disease.

This rearrangement joins TRBV29-1 to TRBJ2-7; D is perhaps TRBD1 or TRBD2 (5 bases each). Deletions cut 4 bases from V and 0 bases from J, with 10 bases between. This CDR3 contains 13 residues. The germline CDR1 and CDR2 sequences are SQVTM and ANQGSEA. The CDR3 sequence: CSVGPGSSYEQYF. Written as DNA, the CDR3 is TGCAGCGTTGGCCCAGGGAGCTCCTACGAGCAGTACTTC.

The chain joins TRBV7-2 to TRBJ2-1; TRBD2 aligns across 8 bases. V dropped 2 bases and J dropped 8; count of bases not matched to a gene: 17. The CDR3 runs 18 residues. In germline, CDR1 is SGHTA, CDR2 FQGNSA. CDR3: CASSLRGGGAGGIHEQFF. CDR3 nucleotide sequence: TGTGCCAGCAGCTTACGGGGCGGCGGCGCGGGAGGTATCCATGAGCAGTTCTTC.

This clonotype was found many times. The rearrangement joins TRBV3-1 to TRBJ1-1; no clear D. The CDR3 loop spans 14 amino acids. V was cut by 2 bases and J by 6 bases, with 13 bases left in between. Germline lookup yields CDR1 LGHDT and CDR2 YNNKEL (reference sequence). CDR3: CASSQLPTGPEAFF. CDR3 nucleotides: TGTGCCAGCAGCCAATTACCTACTGGACCTGAAGCTTTCTTT.

V gene TRBV3-1 combines with J gene TRBJ2-3, with D tentatively TRBD2 (6 bases). V was shortened by 2 bases and J by 4 bases, with 16 bases between the two germline ends. CDR3 length: 16 residues. Germline CDR1 LGHDT, CDR2 YNNKEL (reference sequence). The CDR3 sequence: CASSQHAGSIADTQYF. DNA for the CDR3: TGTGCCAGCAGCCAACATGCGGGATCTATCGCAGATACGCAGTATTTT.

This clonotype was seen repeatedly, ten times or more. The chain has TRBV6-2 or TRBV6-3 and TRBJ2-1, with 9 bases matching TRBD2. CDR1 and CDR2 from the germline V gene are MNHEY and SVGEGT. The CDR3 is made up of 14 amino acids. V was pared by 4 bases and J by 6 bases, with 4 bases of the junction left unmatched. CDR3 nucleotides: TGTGCCAGCAGTTTAGCGGGAGTTGGCAATGAGCAGTTCTTC. It is translated as CASSLAGVGNEQFF.